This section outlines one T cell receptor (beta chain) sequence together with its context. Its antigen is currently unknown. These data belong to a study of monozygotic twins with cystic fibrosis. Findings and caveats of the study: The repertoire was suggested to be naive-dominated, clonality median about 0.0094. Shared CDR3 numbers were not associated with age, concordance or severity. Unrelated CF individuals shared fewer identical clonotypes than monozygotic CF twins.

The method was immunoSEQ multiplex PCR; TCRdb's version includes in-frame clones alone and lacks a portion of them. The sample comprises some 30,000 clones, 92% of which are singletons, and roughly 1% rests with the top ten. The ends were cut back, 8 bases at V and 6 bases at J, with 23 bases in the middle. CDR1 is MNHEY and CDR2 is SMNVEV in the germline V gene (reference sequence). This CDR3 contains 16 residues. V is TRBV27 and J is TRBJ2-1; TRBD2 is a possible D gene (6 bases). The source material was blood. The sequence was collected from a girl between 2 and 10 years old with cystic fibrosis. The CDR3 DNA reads TGTGCCAGCGGCCCAGGGAGGACCTGGCTGGGCAATGAGCAGTTCTTC. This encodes CASGPGRTWLGNEQFF.